This T cell receptor beta chain was obtained from a study of Ad26.COV2.S vaccination and SARS-CoV-2 variants. Study at large: Ad26.COV2.S, an intramuscular injection, was given once or twice 56 days apart.

Treatment noted: over 15 received Ad26.COV2.S at low or high dose, single or two shots; 5 received placebo; per-sample allocation not given. Repertoires come from day 63 after the first vaccine or placebo injection. Wuhan-strain SARS-CoV-2 spike was expressed by the Ad26 vector that made up the vaccine. A word on this clone: Its antigen is as yet unknown.

This CDR3 is built from 15 residues. Germline V gene sequence: CDR1 LNHDA, CDR2 SQIVND (reference sequence). V lost 5 bases and J lost 1; bases outside the gene matches: 6. The assay was immunoSEQ multiplex PCR, and TCRdb's table has in-frame clones only and misses some. The sample includes hundreds of thousands of clones, 89% of them seen just once. Study conclusions and caveats: Measurements of TCR breadth and depth may have given underestimates of the total T cell responses. People who got the vaccine had more spike-specific TCR breadth than people who got placebo.

The specimen comprised peripheral blood, sampled in a trial of Ad26.COV2.S vaccine versus placebo. This receptor was identified in a person aged 18 to 59 who received the Ad26.COV2.S COVID-19 vaccine or a placebo. The chain combines TRBV19 with TRBJ1-1; 8 bases align to TRBD1. As DNA, the CDR3 is TGTGCCAGTAGTCATCGAGGACAGGGGAACACTGAAGCTTTCTTT. This gives the protein CASSHRGQGNTEAFF.